The subject of this entry is one T cell receptor (beta chain). Its antigen remains unidentified. No DNA is shown, since the ends of the CDR3 on it are uncertain; the CDR3 is the one TCRdb lists. The 39 donors, aged about 6 to 95 years, were systemically healthy Caucasian individuals from Russia. Each donor gave ten milliliters of peripheral blood, drawn into EDTA-treated Vacutainer tubes. Ficoll-Paque density-gradient centrifugation was used to isolate PBMCs, with at least 7 million per sample. Total RNA, at least 6 micrograms per sample, was extracted from PBMCs with Trizol reagent. For every donor, flow cytometry on a PBMC aliquot measured the percentage of naive CD45RAhigh/CD27high T cells. Libraries came from 5' RACE. Sequencing was performed on an Illumina HiSeq 2500. A second about 7 to 11 cycle PCR used a sample-barcoded 5' primer and a J-beta primer mix. A template-switch 5' adaptor carrying 12 random nucleotides introduced a unique molecular identifier onto each TCR beta cDNA molecule. At least 3 million CDR3-containing paired-end reads were obtained from each sample. First-strand cDNA synthesis was performed from all RNA using the Mint cDNA synthesis kit, with priming by a TRBC-specific oligonucleotide. Following uracil-DNA glycosylase treatment, all cDNA underwent a first 18-cycle PCR with the universal primers M1SS and BC2_uni_R. The authors' analysis ran thus. For normalization, 1 million high-quality reads were randomly selected from each sample, with every read carrying a distinct molecular identifier. Reads sharing molecular identifiers were discarded rather than binned into consensus sequences. MiTCR, with a Q25 quality threshold and the strictest error-elimination algorithm, was used for CDR3 identification, clonotype clustering and error correction. A nonparametric unseen species model using Euler transformation provided a lower-bound estimate of total TCR beta diversity. Starting from the raw public reads, TCRdb applied fastp trimming at Q25, assembled clones with MiXCR and retained in-frame beta chains. Records with the same CDR3 protein are collapsed into one entry carrying the most frequent genes and DNA. The authors' filters were not applied to this entry. This sample holds about 1.6 million distinct CDR3 sequences; about 31% were observed only once. Roughly 12% of the sample rests with the top ten.

The data belong to a study of blood T cells in healthy people across ages (dated by TCRdb to about 2015). A note on the overall study: In model experiments, roughly one uniquely barcoded TCR beta cDNA molecule per two T cells was captured by template switching. The study analyzed two additional independent replicas of 1 million unique cDNA reads from the same blood draw for two donors, one aged 18 to 30 and one aged 80 or older. Four age groups were formed from the donors: young (average around 15 years), middle-aged (roughly 38), aged (62) and long-lived (82). To avoid experimental bias, donors of different ages were distributed randomly across sequencing lanes. Using deep sequencing normalized with unique cDNA molecular identifiers, the study measured how TCR beta repertoire diversity changes with age.

General findings and caveats noted by the study authors: As age increased, observed TCR beta diversity per million T cells dropped in a roughly linear way, and a significant reduction was already evident by age 40. Since profiling was done on bulk unsorted PBMCs, naive and antigen-experienced compartments could not be conclusively compared. Estimates of total diversity based on one million sequenced T cells were regarded as lower bounds and as underestimates. Because the CMV infection status of the donors was unknown, age-related changes in expanded clonotypes may potentially have been confounded. There was a strong correlation between observed TCR beta diversity and the percentage of naive T cells measured by flow cytometry. Compared with the aged group, more naive CD4+ T cells, fewer expanded clones and increased TCR diversity were shown by the long-lived group, suggesting age selection.

The CDR3 runs 13 residues from the cysteine to the phenylalanine. The germline V gene (reference sequence) gives CDR1 as SEHNR and CDR2 as FQNEAQ. This TCR was sampled from a woman aged 30 to 39 in good health. The chain links TRBV7-9 with TRBJ2-5. Sequencing was carried out using blood. The CDR3 reads as follows: CASSSSEQETQYF.